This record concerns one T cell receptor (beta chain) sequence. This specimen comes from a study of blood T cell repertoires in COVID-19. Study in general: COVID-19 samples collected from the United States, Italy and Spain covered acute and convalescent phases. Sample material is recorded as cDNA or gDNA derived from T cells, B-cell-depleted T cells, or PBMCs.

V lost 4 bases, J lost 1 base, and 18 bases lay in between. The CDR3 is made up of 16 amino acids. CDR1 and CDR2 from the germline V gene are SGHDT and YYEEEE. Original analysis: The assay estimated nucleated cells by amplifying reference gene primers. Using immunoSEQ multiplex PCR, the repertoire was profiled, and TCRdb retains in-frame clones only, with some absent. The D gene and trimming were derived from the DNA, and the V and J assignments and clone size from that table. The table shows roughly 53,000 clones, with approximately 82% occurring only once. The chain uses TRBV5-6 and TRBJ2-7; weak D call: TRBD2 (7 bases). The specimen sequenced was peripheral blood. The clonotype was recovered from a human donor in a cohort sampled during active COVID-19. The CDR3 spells CASSPVRGGRSYEQYF. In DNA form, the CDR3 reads TGTGCCAGCAGCCCAGTTCGCGGGGGCCGGTCCTACGAGCAGTACTTC.